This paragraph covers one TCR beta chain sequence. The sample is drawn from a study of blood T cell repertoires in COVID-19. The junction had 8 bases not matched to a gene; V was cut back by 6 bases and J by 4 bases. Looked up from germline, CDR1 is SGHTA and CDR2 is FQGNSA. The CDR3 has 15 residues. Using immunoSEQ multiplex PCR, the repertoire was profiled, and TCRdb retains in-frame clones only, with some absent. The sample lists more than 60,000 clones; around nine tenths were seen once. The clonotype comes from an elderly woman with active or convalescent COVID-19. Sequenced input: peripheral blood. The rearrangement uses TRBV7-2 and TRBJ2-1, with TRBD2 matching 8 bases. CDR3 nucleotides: TGTGCCAGCAGTAGGGGCGGGGGGTTGTACAATGAGCAGTTCTTC. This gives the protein CASSRGGGLYNEQFF. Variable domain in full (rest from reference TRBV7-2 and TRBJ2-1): GAGVSQSPSNKVTEKGKDVELRCDPISGHTALYWYRQSLGQGLEFLIYFQGNSAPDKSGLPSDRFSAERTGGSVSTLTIQRTQQEDSAVYLCASSRGGGLYNEQFFGPGTRLTVL.